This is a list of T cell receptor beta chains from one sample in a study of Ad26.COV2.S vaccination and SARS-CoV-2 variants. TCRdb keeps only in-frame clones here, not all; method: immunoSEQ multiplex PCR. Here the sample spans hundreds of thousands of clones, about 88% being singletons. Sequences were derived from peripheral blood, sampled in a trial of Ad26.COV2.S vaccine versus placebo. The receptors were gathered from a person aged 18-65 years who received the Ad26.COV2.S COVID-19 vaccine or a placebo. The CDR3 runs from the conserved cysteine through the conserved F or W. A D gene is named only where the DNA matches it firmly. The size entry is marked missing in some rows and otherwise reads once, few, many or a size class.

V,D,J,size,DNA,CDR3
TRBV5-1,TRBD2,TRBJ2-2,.,TGCGCCAGCAGCTGGTTCGCGGGAGTGAACACCGGGGAGCTGTTTTTT,CASSWFAGVNTGELFF
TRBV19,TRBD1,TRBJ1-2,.,TGTGCCAGTAGTATAGATCCACTACCCGACAGGGAGGTTTGTGGCTACACCTTC,CASSIDPLPDREVCGYTF
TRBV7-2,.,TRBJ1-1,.,TGTGCCAGCAGCAGACGGACGATCACTGAAGCTTTCTTT,CASSRRTITEAFF
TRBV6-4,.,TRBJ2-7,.,TGTGCCAGCTCTATGTCGTACGAGCAGTACTTC,CASSMSYEQYF
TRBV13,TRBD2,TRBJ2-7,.,TGTGCCAGCAGCCTCGGACTAGCGGGGACCTACGAGCAGTACTTC,CASSLGLAGTYEQYF
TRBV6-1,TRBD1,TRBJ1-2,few,TGTGCCAGCAGTGAAATTCAGGGGGACCGACCCTACACCTTC,CASSEIQGDRPYTF
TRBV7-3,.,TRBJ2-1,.,TGTGCCAGCAGCTCCACAGGGACCTACAATGAGCAGTTCTTC,CASSSTGTYNEQFF
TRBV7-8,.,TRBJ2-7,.,TGTGCCAGCAGCTTAGAAGGTAGCCGATACGAGCAGTACTTC,CASSLEGSRYEQYF
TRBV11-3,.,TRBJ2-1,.,TGTGCCAGCAGCCCCGGATGGGAGCGAACGACCTACAATGAGCAGTTCTTC,CASSPGWERTTYNEQFF
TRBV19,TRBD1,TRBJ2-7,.,TGTGCCAGTAGTGTCGGGACAGGGTGGTACGAGCAGTACTTC,CASSVGTGWYEQYF
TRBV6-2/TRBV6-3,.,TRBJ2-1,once,TGTGCCAGCAGTTACGTGGCCCGGCAGGAGCAGTTCTTC,CASSYVARQEQFF
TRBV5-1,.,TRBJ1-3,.,TGCGCCAGCAGCCCCGAGGGGGGCCTAGGGGGAAACACCATATATTTT,CASSPEGGLGGNTIYF
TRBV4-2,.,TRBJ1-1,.,TGTGCCAGCAGCCAAGGGCAGGGACTCCAATGGACAGCTTTCTTT,CASSQGQGLQWTAFF
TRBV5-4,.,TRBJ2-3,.,TGTGCCAGCAGCTTTGTGGGGGGAACAGATACGCAGTATTTT,CASSFVGGTDTQYF
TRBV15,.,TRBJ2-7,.,TGTGCCACCATTTCGCACGAGGGAATTGGCGAGCAGTACTTC,CATISHEGIGEQYF
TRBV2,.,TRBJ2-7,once,TGTGCCAGCAGCAGACAGGAGTACTACGAGCAGTACTTC,CASSRQEYYEQYF